Below, one T cell receptor (beta chain) is given with its context. Investigators sought sequencing depths of between 1 in 200,000 and 1 in 1 million T cells. Only in-frame clones appear in the TCRdb table, and some are missing; sequencing was by immunoSEQ multiplex PCR. The profile shows 150,000 to 250,000 clones, approximately 72% of them singletons. These data come from a study of cytotoxic CD8 clonotypes in ibrutinib-treated CLL. The sample consisted of PBMCs, taken after 24 months of ibrutinib treatment. The TCR sequence derives from a human donor with chronic lymphocytic leukemia.

The CDR3 loop reads CASSLDTGWETQYF. As DNA, the CDR3 is TGCGCCAGCAGCTTGGACACAGGGTGGGAGACCCAGTACTTC. The rearrangement joins TRBV5-1 to TRBJ2-5; weak D call: TRBD1 (6 bases). V lost 0 bases, J lost 5 bases, and 11 bases lay in between. The CDR3 extends over 14 amino acids. CDR1 SGHRS and CDR2 YFSETQ come from the germline V gene.